This T cell receptor beta chain was captured by sequencing in a study of OX40 agonist ivuxolimab in advanced cancers. About the study: Antecedent anti-PD-1, anti-PD-L1 or anti-CTLA-4 therapy was permissible, with roughly 36% having received some.

As concerns this clone: Its specificity is not known.

Study-level results: The investigators did not determine what antigen specificity the expanded peripheral T cells had.

Repertoires were generated with immunoSEQ multiplex PCR, while TCRdb's copy carries only in-frame clones and drops some. The sample has about 91,000 clones, 84% seen once. V trimming: 0 bases; J trimming: 1 base; junction bases outside the gene matches: 1. Germline CDR1 KGHSH, CDR2 LQKENI. The CDR3 sequence is 16 residues long. The source was CD4+ or CD8+ T cells sorted from blood, collected in a trial of the OX40 agonist ivuxolimab. The sequence was obtained from an adult with an advanced solid tumor such as melanoma, head and neck, liver or kidney cancer. The rearrangement links TRBV18 to TRBJ1-5, with TRBD1 identical over 9 bases. In DNA form, the CDR3 reads TGTGCCAGCTCACCACCGGGGACAGGGAGCAATCAGCCCCAGCATTTT. Amino acid sequence: CASSPPGTGSNQPQHF.